These T cell receptor beta chains were read from a single sample in a study of shared T cell receptors in the human thymus. Data came from immunoSEQ multiplex PCR; TCRdb stores just in-frame clones and leaves some out. In the table there are hundreds of thousands of clones, over 75% of which are singletons. The same sample was also used in a study of human thymus T cells.

The sequencing input was thymocytes. Receptors originate from a boy in the first two years of life with a congenital heart defect. Both conserved end residues are part of each CDR3. A D gene is named only where the DNA matches it firmly. Rows give clone size only sometimes, using once, few, many, or a class for an expanded clone.

TRBJ2-6	TRBV19	few	16	-	TGTGCCAGTATACCAACCAGGGGGGCGGGGGCCAACGTCCTGACTTTC	CASIPTRGAGANVLTF
TRBJ2-3	TRBV6-1	-	22	TRBD1	TGTGCCAGCAGTGAAGCGCGAATGGGGACAGGGGTTTCTAGCCTCCCCACAGATACGCAGTATTTT	CASSEARMGTGVSSLPTDTQYF
TRBJ1-2	TRBV21-1	-	11	-	TGTGCCAGCAGCCCGCGGGGTTGCGACACCTTC	CASSPRGCDTF
TRBJ2-2	TRBV10-3	-	21	TRBD2	TGTGCCATCCGGGAAACAGGGGAGACGACTAGCGGGGAAACGAACACCGGGGAGCTGTTTTTT	CAIRETGETTSGETNTGELFF
TRBJ2-1	TRBV29-1	-	21	TRBD2	TGCAGCGTTGAAGATCTACTCACGGACTACGGACTAGCGGGGTCCTACAATGAGCAGTTCTTC	CSVEDLLTDYGLAGSYNEQFF
TRBJ2-1	TRBV19	-	13	-	TGTGCCAGTAGTATTACCCGCGGAGGGGAGCAGTTCTTC	CASSITRGGEQFF
TRBJ2-7	TRBV11-2	-	16	-	TGTGCCAGCAGCTTAGTAGATACAGGATACTCCTACGAGCAGTACTTC	CASSLVDTGYSYEQYF
TRBJ1-2	TRBV6-6	-	12	-	TGTGCCAGCAAGCGAGCTAACTATGGCTACACCTTC	CASKRANYGYTF
TRBJ1-1	TRBV11-2	-	13	-	TGTGCCAGCAGCCCCCCTACTCTGTCTGAAGCTTTCTTT	CASSPPTLSEAFF
TRBJ2-1	TRBV5-1	-	15	-	TGCGCCAGCAGCCCAACCTCTAGCACCAAGAAAGAGCAGTTCTTC	CASSPTSSTKKEQFF
TRBJ2-1	TRBV27	few	18	TRBD2	TGTGCCAGCAGTTTATCGGGAATTGGACTAGCGGGTTTACGGGAGCAGTTCTTC	CASSLSGIGLAGLREQFF
TRBJ1-2	TRBV10-3	-	14	-	TGTGCCATCAGTGTGGACAGTCCGGACTATGGCTACACCTTC	CAISVDSPDYGYTF
TRBJ2-5	TRBV4-3	-	14	TRBD2	TGCGCCAGCAGCGTTAGCGGGAGAAGGGAGACCCAGTACTTC	CASSVSGRRETQYF
TRBJ2-3	TRBV5-1	-	16	-	TGCGCCAGCAGCTTGGAGAACGGGGCCGGGGGAGATACGCAGTATTTT	CASSLENGAGGDTQYF
TRBJ2-5	TRBV11-2	-	15	-	TGTGCCAGCAGCTTAGGTGGTGGTATCAGGGCGACCCAGTACTTC	CASSLGGGIRATQYF
TRBJ2-1	TRBV5-4	-	16	-	TGTGCCAGCAGCTACGCAGCGGTAGGCTCCTACAATGAGCAGTTCTTC	CASSYAAVGSYNEQFF
TRBJ2-1	TRBV2	once	15	TRBD2	TGTGCCAGCAGTTTGACTAGCGGGAGTGAGATTGAGCAGTTCTTC	CASSLTSGSEIEQFF
TRBJ2-7	TRBV30	-	14	-	TGTGCCTGGAGTGTAGTGACTAGTGGCTACGAGCAGTACTTC	CAWSVVTSGYEQYF
TRBJ2-3	TRBV28	-	17	-	TGTGCCAGCAGTGGTACGCGGGGTCCAGCGGGCACAGATACGCAGTATTTT	CASSGTRGPAGTDTQYF
TRBJ2-2	TRBV25-1	-	15	TRBD1	TGTGCCAGCAGTGACGACAGGGGATGGGCCGGGGAGCTGTTTTTT	CASSDDRGWAGELFF
TRBJ1-4	TRBV5-1	-	19	TRBD1	TGCGCCAGCAGCGTCGACCCCGGGACAGGTCTTGCAACTAATGAAAAACTGTTTTTT	CASSVDPGTGLATNEKLFF
TRBJ2-3	TRBV19	-	14	TRBD1	TGTGCCAGTAGTGTGACAGGGGGCGCGGATACGCAGTATTTT	CASSVTGGADTQYF
TRBJ1-2	TRBV7-2	-	19	TRBD1	TGTGCCAGCAGCTTAGAGGCGTACAGGGGGCCCTTAAGTAACTATGGCTACACCTTC	CASSLEAYRGPLSNYGYTF
TRBJ2-1	TRBV27	-	15	-	TGTGCCAGCAGTACCCCGGCACGCAGGGGCAATGAGCAGTTCTTC	CASSTPARRGNEQFF
TRBJ1-6	TRBV28	-	16	-	TGTGCCAGCAGTTTTCCACATCACAGGCATAATTCACCCCTCCACTTT	CASSFPHHRHNSPLHF
TRBJ1-2	TRBV28	-	14	-	TGTGCCAGCAGTTTTTCGTTCTCTAACTATGGCTACACCTTC	CASSFSFSNYGYTF
TRBJ2-5	TRBV7-3	once	12	-	TGTGCCAGCAGCCGACTCGGGGAGACCCAGTACTTC	CASSRLGETQYF
TRBJ2-7	TRBV28	-	14	TRBD1	TGTGCCAGCAAAGGGACAGGGGCCCTCTACGAGCAGTACTTC	CASKGTGALYEQYF
TRBJ1-5	TRBV7-2	-	18	TRBD1	TGTGCCAGCAGCAGGACGCCACGGGACAGGGGGCTATGGCAGCCCCAGCATTTT	CASSRTPRDRGLWQPQHF
TRBJ1-1	TRBV7-8	once	13	-	TGTGCCAGCAGCCCCCGGGGGAACACTGAAGCTTTCTTT	CASSPRGNTEAFF
TRBJ1-1	TRBV6-5	-	15	-	TGTGCCAGCAGTTACTCACAGCGGGGGGATACTGAAGCTTTCTTT	CASSYSQRGDTEAFF
TRBJ1-2	TRBV27	-	13	TRBD1	TGTGCCAGCAGTGCGACAGGGGTCGATGGCTACACCTTC	CASSATGVDGYTF
TRBJ1-5	TRBV2	-	16	TRBD1	TGTGCCAGCAGTGAACCCGACAGGGATTTAAATCAGCCCCAGCATTTT	CASSEPDRDLNQPQHF
TRBJ2-2	TRBV7-2	-	14	TRBD2	TGTGCCAGCAGACTAGCGGTGAACACCGGGGAGCTGTTTTTT	CASRLAVNTGELFF
TRBJ1-1	TRBV5-1	-	16	TRBD1	TGCGCCAGCAGCAAAGGACAGGGAGAAGAAATCACTGAAGCTTTCTTT	CASSKGQGEEITEAFF
TRBJ1-5	TRBV9	-	15	TRBD1	TGTGCCAGCAGCCGGGGACAGGGGGCCTATCAGCCCCAGCATTTT	CASSRGQGAYQPQHF
TRBJ2-3	TRBV29-1	-	14	-	TGCAGCGTTGTCTTATGGAGTAGCACAGATACGCAGTATTTT	CSVVLWSSTDTQYF
TRBJ1-4	TRBV28	-	11	TRBD1	TGTGCCAGCAGTCCTGACAGGGAACTGTTTTTT	CASSPDRELFF
TRBJ1-2	TRBV30	-	14	-	TGTGCCTGGAGGGGTCGGGGTGGCAACTATGGCTACACCTTC	CAWRGRGGNYGYTF
TRBJ1-2	TRBV28	few	15	TRBD1	TGTGCCAGCAGTAATCCGGGACAGGGATTCTATGGCTACACCTTC	CASSNPGQGFYGYTF
TRBJ1-5	TRBV6-1	-	14	TRBD1	TGTGCCAGCAGGCGACAGGGGAGCAATCAGCCCCAGCATTTT	CASRRQGSNQPQHF
TRBJ2-3	TRBV29-1	-	15	-	TGCAGCGTTGCGAGAGCGGAGCGGCGCACAGATACGCAGTATTTT	CSVARAERRTDTQYF
TRBJ2-7	TRBV19	-	15	-	TGTGCCAGTAGTATCGGGCAGGGAAGGTCCTACGAGCAGTACTTC	CASSIGQGRSYEQYF
TRBJ1-3	TRBV6-1	-	15	-	TGTGCCAGCTTGCTTAGACAAAGCTCTGGAAACACCATATATTTT	CASLLRQSSGNTIYF
TRBJ2-5	TRBV29-1	-	12	-	TGCAGCGTTGAAGAGGGCCTCGAGACCCAGTACTTC	CSVEEGLETQYF
TRBJ2-3	TRBV5-1	-	20	-	TGCGCCAGCAGCCAGCTAACAGGGGGCGAGGGTCCAGCGGGAGTTGGTACGCAGTATTTT	CASSQLTGGEGPAGVGTQYF
TRBJ2-7	TRBV28	-	12	-	TGTGCCAGCAGTCGGGACTCCTACGAGCAGTACTTC	CASSRDSYEQYF
TRBJ2-1	TRBV19	once	13	-	TGTGCCAGTAGTATAGGCGGCCTCAATGAGCAGTTCTTC	CASSIGGLNEQFF
TRBJ2-3	TRBV4-2	-	18	-	TGTGCCAGCAGCCAAGATCTATACCTAGCAGTCGGCACAGATACGCAGTATTTT	CASSQDLYLAVGTDTQYF
TRBJ2-3	TRBV27	once	12	-	TGTGCCAGCAGGGCTTCGACAGATACGCAGTATTTT	CASRASTDTQYF
TRBJ2-1	TRBV11-2	-	17	-	TGTGCCAGCAGCCCAACAGACAGGTTGCCGGGAAGCAATGAGCAGTTCTTC	CASSPTDRLPGSNEQFF
TRBJ1-2	TRBV5-8	-	15	-	TGTGCCAGCAGCTTGATGGACTCTCGGTTTTTTGGCTACACCTTC	CASSLMDSRFFGYTF
TRBJ1-1	TRBV5-6	-	14	-	TGTGCCAGCATCGGGTTACAGGAGCTCCCTGAAGCTTTCTTT	CASIGLQELPEAFF
TRBJ2-1	TRBV27	-	16	TRBD2	TGTGCCAGCAGTTTAAGCGGGACTAGCGAGCACAATGAGCAGTTCTTC	CASSLSGTSEHNEQFF
TRBJ2-4	TRBV19	once	16	TRBD1	TGTGCCAGTAGCGGCTACCCTCCGGGACAGGGAAACATTCAGTACTTC	CASSGYPPGQGNIQYF
TRBJ1-6	TRBV28	-	16	TRBD1	TGTGCCAGCAAGTACAGCAGGGGGAGATATAATTCACCCCTCCACTTT	CASKYSRGRYNSPLHF
TRBJ1-1	TRBV11-1	-	16	TRBD1	TGTGCCAGCAGCGTGGACAGGGGGCGCGGGAGCACTGAAGCTTTCTTT	CASSVDRGRGSTEAFF
TRBJ1-2	TRBV27	-	14	-	TGTGCCTCGCATCCACAGGGATACGGCTATGGCTACACCTTC	CASHPQGYGYGYTF
TRBJ2-1	TRBV11-3	-	15	-	TGTGCCAGCAGCTTAGATCCTGACCACCCGGGTGAGCAGTTCTTC	CASSLDPDHPGEQFF
TRBJ2-5	TRBV13	-	16	TRBD2	TGTGCCAGCAGCTTAGGAGGACTAGCGGGAGGGGACACCCAGTACTTC	CASSLGGLAGGDTQYF